Shown below are 3 T cell receptor beta chains from a single sample sequenced in a study of shared clonotypes between healthy human individuals. Produced via immunoSEQ multiplex PCR; TCRdb's table is partial and in-frame only. Here the sample spans approximately 530,000 clones, approximately 94% being singletons. Material: naive CD4+ T cells sorted from blood. The subset is: CD45RA+ positively selected. The receptors derive from a woman in her thirties in good health.

This chain links TRBV27 with TRBJ1-4; 7 nucleotides align to TRBD1. Germline CDR1 and CDR2: MNHEY and SMNVEV (reference sequence). The CDR3 loop spans 16 amino acids. V was clipped by 3 bases and J by 5 bases; unmatched bases: 9. Here the CDR3 reads CASSFRWGTENEKLFF. CDR3 nucleotide sequence: TGTGCCAGCAGTTTCCGGTGGGGGACAGAGAATGAAAAACTGTTTTTT.

V and J are TRBV25-1 and TRBJ2-5; tentatively, D is TRBD1 (5 bases). This CDR3 comprises 13 residues. Germline CDR1 and CDR2: MGHDK and SYGVNS. V lost 3 bases to trimming and J lost 4 bases, with 9 bases between them. CDR3 region: CASSDRVLETQYF. CDR3 bases: TGTGCCAGCAGTGACAGGGTCCTAGAGACCCAGTACTTC.

To note about this clone: Its ends do not fully match the called genes, so a read error is possible. V usage is TRBV7-8 and J usage is TRBJ2-7; D remains unclear. Germline loops: CDR1 SGHVS, CDR2 FQNEAQ. This CDR3 comprises 16 residues. CDR3: CASNLNWRASGGEQYF. In nucleotides, the CDR3 is TGTGCCAGCAACTTAAACTGGAGAGCCTCGGGTGGGGAGCAGTACTTC.